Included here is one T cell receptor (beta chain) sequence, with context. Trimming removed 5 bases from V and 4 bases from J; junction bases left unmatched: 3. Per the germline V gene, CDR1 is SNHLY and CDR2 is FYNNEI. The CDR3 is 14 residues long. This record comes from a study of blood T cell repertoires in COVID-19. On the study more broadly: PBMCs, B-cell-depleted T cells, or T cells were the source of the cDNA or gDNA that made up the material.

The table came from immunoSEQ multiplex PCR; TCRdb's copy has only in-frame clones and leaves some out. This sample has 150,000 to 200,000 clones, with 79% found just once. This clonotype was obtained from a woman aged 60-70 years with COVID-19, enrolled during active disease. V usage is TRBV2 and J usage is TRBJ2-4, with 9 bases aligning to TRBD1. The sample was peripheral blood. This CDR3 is CASSYRGLKNIQYF. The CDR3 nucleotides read TGTGCCAGCAGTTACAGGGGGCTAAAAAACATTCAGTACTTC.